These 24 T cell receptor beta chains originate from one sample sequenced in a study of cytomegalovirus exposure and HLA in healthy donors. Use of 60 Vbeta and 13 Jbeta primers characterized the PCR. Assay used: immunoSEQ multiplex PCR; TCRdb lists only in-frame clones, some missing. The sample contains roughly 70,000 clones, roughly 78% of which appear only once. Sequenced sample: PBMCs. The source is a man aged 18 to 35 in good health and CMV-seronegative.

This chain uses TRBV30 with TRBJ2-1, with unresolved D. Germline V CDR1 and CDR2: GTSNPN, SVGIG (reference sequence). This CDR3 is built from 13 residues. The V and J ends lost 7 bases and 0 bases respectively, with 10 bases between them. The DNA of the CDR3 is TGTGCCTCGCAGGCCCTCTCCTACAATGAGCAGTTCTTC. Translation: CASQALSYNEQFF.

The chain employs TRBV5-4 and TRBJ2-1; no reliable D call. CDR3 length: 13 amino acids. Trimming took off 3 bases at V and 7 bases at J, with 11 bases between the two ends. Germline-derived CDR1 and CDR2 are SGHNT and YYREEE (reference sequence). The CDR3 nucleotides read TGTGCCAGCAGCTCATCTAGAGAGAATGAGCAGTTCTTC. It specifies CASSSSRENEQFF. The full variable domain, in which reference TRBV5-4 and TRBJ2-1 provide the parts outside the CDR3, is ETGVTQSPTHLIKTRGQQVTLRCSSQSGHNTVSWYQQALGQGPQFIFQYYREEENGRGNFPPRFSGLQFPNYSSELNVNALELDDSALYLCASSSSRENEQFFGPGTRLTVL.

V is TRBV29-1 and J is TRBJ1-5; possible D gene TRBD1, 5 bases. CDR1 SQVTM and CDR2 ANQGSEA come from the germline V gene. The CDR3 has 13 residues. Trimming took 4 bases from V and 4 from J, leaving 11 bases between them. CDR3 nucleotide sequence: TGCAGCGTTGTGCCAGGGCTAAATCAGCCCCAGCATTTT. It is translated as CSVVPGLNQPQHF.

The chain is built from TRBV27 and TRBJ2-1; 9 bases are a match to TRBD2. CDR3 length: 15 residues. CDR1 MNHEY and CDR2 SMNVEV come from the germline V gene (reference sequence). V was clipped by 5 bases and J by 4 bases; unmatched bases: 6. The CDR3 region has the DNA TGTGCCAGCAGTGCCGGGGCGGGAGGGTACAATGAGCAGTTCTTC. Protein: CASSAGAGGYNEQFF.

This clone was picked up a small number of times. The chain couples TRBV4-3 to TRBJ2-5; possible D gene TRBD1, 6 bases. The J call may be mistaken, given a closer DNA end match to TRBJ2-7. Germline lookup yields CDR1 LGHNA and CDR2 YSLEER. This CDR3 has 15 amino acids. The CDR3 bases are TGCGCCAGCAGCCAACCGGGACAACCGTCCTACGAGCAGTACTTC. Translating it yields CASSQPGQPSYEQYF.

J is TRBJ2-7 and V is TRBV4-2; 10 bases are shared with TRBD2. Germline CDR1 LGHNA, CDR2 YNFKEQ. CDR3 length: 18 residues. V trimming: 0 bases; J trimming: 2 bases; junction bases outside the gene matches: 10. The CDR3 here is CASSQDLGLAGDAYEQYF. CDR3 DNA sequence: TGTGCCAGCAGCCAAGATCTCGGGCTAGCGGGAGACGCCTACGAGCAGTACTTC.

The CDR3: CASSPAKTGYTEAFF. CDR3 bases: TGTGCCAGTTCCCCCGCAAAGACAGGATACACTGAAGCTTTCTTT. The rearrangement joins TRBV19 to TRBJ1-1, with D maybe TRBD1 (6 bases). Germline CDR1 is LNHDA and CDR2 is SQIVND (reference sequence). The CDR3 consists of 15 residues. The ends were cut back, 8 bases at V and 3 bases at J, with 19 bases in the middle.

The chain has TRBV7-9 and TRBJ1-5, with D hard to call. With 4 bases removed from V and 6 bases from J, the gap between germline ends came to 13 bases. CDR3 length: 14 residues. Germline values: CDR1 SEHNR, CDR2 FQNEAQ (reference sequence). The CDR3 reads CASSSDGNSQPQHF. In DNA form, the CDR3 reads TGTGCCAGCAGCTCGGACGGGAATAGTCAGCCCCAGCATTTT.

CDR3 DNA sequence: TGTGCCAGCAGCCCAGGACTCGCGTTATCCACAGATACGCAGTATTTT. Its protein product is CASSPGLALSTDTQYF. V usage is TRBV5-8 and J usage is TRBJ2-3; D is possibly TRBD2 (5 bases). Germline CDR1 SGHTS, CDR2 YDEGEE. Trimming removed 4 bases from V and 2 bases from J, with 17 bases in between. The CDR3 sequence is 16 residues long.

The chain recombines TRBV7-3 with TRBJ2-2; 9 bases match TRBD1. V was pared by 6 bases and J by 5 bases, with 4 bases of the junction left unmatched. Germline CDR1 reads SGHTA; CDR2 reads FQGTGA. This CDR3 has 14 residues. CDR3 loop: CASSLDRGTGELFF. The CDR3 coding sequence is TGTGCCAGCAGTCTTGACAGGGGGACCGGGGAGCTGTTTTTT.

The chain couples TRBV4-3 to TRBJ2-7; possibly TRBD2 for D (6 bases). The CDR3 has 14 residues. Germline V gene lookup returns CDR1 LGHNA and CDR2 YSLEER. V was pared by 1 base and J by 3 bases, with 10 bases between. CDR3 amino acids: CASSQAPGGYEQYF. The CDR3 DNA reads TGCGCCAGCAGCCAAGCTCCCGGGGGCTACGAGCAGTACTTC.

This chain links TRBV7-9 with TRBJ2-1; D might be TRBD2 (6 bases). The CDR3 is made up of 13 amino acids. With 2 bases removed from V and 8 bases from J, the gap between germline ends came to 10 bases. Germline assignment: CDR1 SEHNR and CDR2 FQNEAQ (reference sequence). Here the CDR3 reads CASSLTSLHEQFF. For the CDR3, the DNA is TGTGCCAGCAGCTTAACTAGCCTCCATGAGCAGTTCTTC.

The CDR3 reads CASSQEGGGQGTYGYTF. Written as DNA, the CDR3 is TGCGCCAGCAGCCAAGAGGGCGGCGGACAGGGTACCTATGGCTACACCTTC. The chain uses TRBV4-3 and TRBJ1-2; TRBD1 matches 8 bases. The CDR3 loop spans 17 amino acids. Germline CDR1 reads LGHNA; CDR2 reads YSLEER. The ends lost 0 bases at V and 4 bases at J; junction bases unmatched: 10.

This rearrangement joins TRBV6-5 to TRBJ1-5, with TRBD1 matching 7 bases. Trimming at V came to 5 bases and at J to 2 bases, leaving 3 bases not matched to a gene. The CDR3 extends over 14 amino acids. Germline V CDR1 and CDR2: MNHEY, SVGAGI. CDR3 DNA: TGTGCCAGCAGTAAGGGACAGCGCAATCAGCCCCAGCATTTT. Amino acids: CASSKGQRNQPQHF.

The genes are TRBV2 and TRBJ1-5; unclear D gene. V was clipped by 0 bases and J by 6 bases, with 15 bases between them. This CDR3 is built from 16 residues. From germline, CDR1 is SNHLY and CDR2 FYNNEI. The CDR3 is CASSEAPENRGQPQHF. The CDR3 nucleotides are TGTGCCAGCAGTGAAGCGCCCGAAAACCGGGGTCAGCCCCAGCATTTT.

The chain uses TRBV25-1 and TRBJ1-1; D unresolved. The CDR3 covers 13 residues. Germline V CDR1 and CDR2: MGHDK, SYGVNS. Trimming took off 6 bases at V and 1 base at J, with 9 bases between the two ends. CDR3 amino acids: CASRNPGNTEAFF. DNA for the CDR3: TGTGCCAGCAGGAATCCAGGGAACACTGAAGCTTTCTTT. Full variable domain (missing parts from reference TRBV25-1 and TRBJ1-1): EADIYQTPRYLVIGTGKKITLECSQTMGHDKMYWYQQDPGMELHLIHYSYGVNSTEKGDLSSESTVSRIRTEHFPLTLESARPSHTSQYLCASRNPGNTEAFFGQGTRLTVV.

This clone was detected only a few times. The chain joins TRBV11-2 to TRBJ2-7; no clear D. Between the trimmed V and J ends, which lost 0 bases and 4 bases, there was a span of 7 bases. The CDR3 runs to 13 residues. Germline CDR1 and CDR2: SGHAT and FQNNGV. The CDR3: CASSLEREYEQYF. The CDR3 DNA follows: TGTGCCAGCAGCTTAGAACGAGAGTACGAGCAGTACTTC.

The J gene is TRBJ2-5, the V gene TRBV7-6; TRBD1 agrees at 9 bases. The CDR3 extends over 15 amino acids. The J segment lost 5 bases and the V segment lost 5 bases, leaving 9 bases of the junction unmatched. Germline values: CDR1 SGHVS, CDR2 FNYEAQ. CDR3 sequence reads: CASSTDGTGLETQYF. For the CDR3, the DNA is TGTGCCAGCAGCACGGACGGGACAGGGTTGGAGACCCAGTACTTC.

The rearrangement uses TRBV9 and TRBJ2-3; maybe TRBD2 (6 bases). Germline V gives CDR1 SGDLS, CDR2 YYNGEE. This CDR3 has 13 residues. Trimming removed 2 bases from V and 4 bases from J, with 8 bases in between. The CDR3 loop is CASSVGGPDTQYF. The CDR3, as DNA: TGTGCCAGCAGCGTGGGGGGTCCAGATACGCAGTATTTT. Variable domain in full (rest from reference TRBV9 and TRBJ2-3): DSGVTQTPKHLITATGQRVTLRCSPRSGDLSVYWYQQSLDQGLQFLIQYYNGEERAKGNILERFSAQQFPDLHSELNLSSLELGDSALYFCASSVGGPDTQYFGPGTRLTVL.

The chain carries TRBV19 and TRBJ2-3; 13 bases match TRBD2. This CDR3 region has 17 residues. Germline V lookup: CDR1 LNHDA, CDR2 SQIVND (reference sequence). The junction had 7 bases not matched to a gene; V was cut back by 5 bases and J by 2 bases. The CDR3 DNA reads as TGTGCCAGTAGTTTATTGGGACTAGCGGGGACCACAGATACGCAGTATTTT. This codes for CASSLLGLAGTTDTQYF.

The chain has TRBV5-6 and TRBJ1-4, with D possibly being TRBD1 (6 bases). The V end lost 1 base, the J end lost 0 bases, and 13 bases lay between the germline ends. The CDR3 spans 17 residues. From germline, CDR1 is SGHDT and CDR2 YYEEEE. CDR3 in amino acids: CASSLSFQGTTNEKLFF. CDR3 bases: TGTGCCAGCAGCTTGTCTTTTCAGGGGACAACTAATGAAAAACTGTTTTTT.

The chain links TRBV29-1 to TRBJ2-1; 9 positions match TRBD1. Per the germline V gene, CDR1 is SQVTM and CDR2 is ANQGSEA. This CDR3 has 15 amino acids. V shed 6 bases and J 2 bases; nucleotides not matched to a gene: 8. The CDR3: CSVSTGTGPYNEQFF. The CDR3, as DNA: TGCAGCGTAAGCACCGGGACAGGGCCCTACAATGAGCAGTTCTTC.

This chain joins TRBV7-8 and TRBJ1-4, with D possibly being TRBD1 (5 bases). The length of the CDR3 is 17 residues. Germline V gene data show CDR1 as SGHVS and CDR2 as FQNEAQ. V lost 5 bases to trimming and J lost 12 bases, with 28 bases between them. The CDR3 protein is CASSLLPPGRGLNQLFF. CDR3 nucleotide sequence: TGTGCCAGCAGCCTCCTGCCCCCGGGTCGGGGGTTGAACCAACTGTTTTTT.

This clone was counted a few times. V and J are TRBV30 and TRBJ2-5, with 8 bases identical to TRBD2. The germline V gene encodes CDR1 GTSNPN and CDR2 SVGIG (reference sequence). The CDR3 has 14 residues. The V segment lost 0 bases and the J segment 5 bases; nucleotides outside the gene matches: 5. CDR3 region: CAWSVSGSRETQYF. In DNA form, the CDR3 reads TGTGCCTGGAGTGTGAGCGGGAGCCGGGAGACCCAGTACTTC.